This note documents a single T cell receptor (beta chain) sequence. The source of the sample is a study of technical replicates of blood from a few donors. Looked up from germline, CDR1 is LNHDA and CDR2 is SQIVND (reference sequence). The CDR3 has 15 residues. Trimming removed 5 bases from V and 2 bases from J, with 16 bases in between. TCRdb's copy holds only in-frame clones and misses some; the assay was immunoSEQ multiplex PCR. This sample has just under 100,000 clones, with 95% found just once. This TCR was recovered from a human donor in good health. Sequencing was done on a sample of T cells isolated from PBMCs. The chain couples TRBV19 to TRBJ2-7; D gene uncertain. The chain's CDR3 is CASSAFFSQAYEQYF. In DNA, the CDR3 is TGTGCCAGTAGTGCCTTCTTCTCCCAGGCCTACGAGCAGTACTTC.